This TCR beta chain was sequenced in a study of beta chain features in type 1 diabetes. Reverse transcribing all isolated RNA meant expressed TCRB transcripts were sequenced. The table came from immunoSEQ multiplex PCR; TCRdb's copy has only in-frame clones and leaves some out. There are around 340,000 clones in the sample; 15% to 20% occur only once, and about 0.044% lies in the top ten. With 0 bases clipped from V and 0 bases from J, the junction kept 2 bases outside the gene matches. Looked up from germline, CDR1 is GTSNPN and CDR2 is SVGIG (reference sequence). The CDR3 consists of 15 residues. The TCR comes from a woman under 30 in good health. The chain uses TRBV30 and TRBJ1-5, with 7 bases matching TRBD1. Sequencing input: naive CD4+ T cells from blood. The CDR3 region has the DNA TGTGCCTGGAGTGTGGACAGGCATAGCAATCAGCCCCAGCATTTT. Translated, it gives CAWSVDRHSNQPQHF.